The 25 T cell receptor beta chains below were found in one sample sequenced in a study of graft-versus-host responses after intestinal transplantation. These TCRs are of unknown antigen specificity. Sequencing used immunoSEQ multiplex PCR; TCRdb keeps in-frame clones, though not all of them. The sample holds approximately 100,000 clones, approximately 93% seen once. The sample was unstimulated CD8+ T cells sorted from spleen or lymph node cells, taken before intestinal transplant. The receptors come from a human donor who received an intestinal transplant.

The rearrangement links TRBV7-9 to TRBJ1-5; 8 nucleotides match TRBD1. The CDR3 is made up of 15 amino acids. V was clipped by 1 base and J by 6 bases; unmatched bases: 5. Germline V CDR1 and CDR2: SEHNR, FQNEAQ (reference sequence). CDR3 bases: TGTGCCAGCAGCTTAGGTCAGGGGGCAAGTCAGCCCCAGCATTTT. Its protein is CASSLGQGASQPQHF.

The chain uses TRBV7-9 and TRBJ1-5, with D perhaps matching TRBD1 (5 bases). The CDR3 is 14 residues long. V was shortened by 5 bases and J by 3 bases, with 11 bases between the two germline ends. CDR1 and CDR2 (germline): SEHNR, FQNEAQ (reference sequence). CDR3 DNA sequence: TGTGCCAGCAGCCCGGGGGGGGTCAATCAGCCCCAGCATTTT. Translation: CASSPGGVNQPQHF.

The V gene is TRBV21-1, the J gene TRBJ2-1; the DNA was not used to check the table's D call, TRBD1. TRBV21-1 is a documented pseudogene. The CDR3 has 16 residues. As DNA, the CDR3 is TGTGCCAGCAGCAAAATTTATGGACAGGGTTTCAATGAGCAGTTCTTC. Translated: CASSKIYGQGFNEQFF.

The CDR3 bases are TGCGCCAGCAGCCAAGATAGCGCGGGGGGCCCTACCTACGAGCAGTACTTC. Translated, it gives CASSQDSAGGPTYEQYF. The chain combines TRBV4-1 with TRBJ2-7; TRBD2 matches 8 bases. Germline CDR1 reads MGHRA; CDR2 reads YSYEKL. The J segment lost 2 bases and the V segment lost 0 bases, leaving 9 bases of the junction unmatched. The CDR3 covers 17 residues.

This chain joins TRBV5-6 and TRBJ1-1, with 9 bases that match TRBD1. Losses at the gene ends were 3 bases for V and 5 bases for J; bases not matched to a gene: 8. The CDR3 totals 15 residues. Germline lookup yields CDR1 SGHDT and CDR2 YYEEEE. The CDR3 region has the DNA TGTGCCAGCAGCTGGTCGGACAGGGGTTGGACTGAAGCTTTCTTT. As protein: CASSWSDRGWTEAFF. Filled out from reference TRBV5-6 and TRBJ1-1, the complete variable domain reads DAGVTQSPTHLIKTRGQQVTLRCSPKSGHDTVSWYQQALGQGPQFIFQYYEEEERQRGNFPDRFSGHQFPNYSSELNVNALLLGDSALYLCASSWSDRGWTEAFFGQGTRLTVV.

The chain employs TRBV2 and TRBJ2-1; 7 positions agree with TRBD2. J lost 6 bases, V lost 6 bases, and 8 bases had no gene match. CDR3 length equals 14 residues. The germline CDR1 and CDR2 sequences are SNHLY and FYNNEI. CDR3 residues: CASSRAGRSNEQFF. CDR3 nucleotide sequence: TGTGCCAGCAGCAGAGCGGGGCGGAGCAATGAGCAGTTCTTC. Full variable domain (rest looked up from reference TRBV2 and TRBJ2-1): EPEVTQTPSHQVTQMGQEVILRCVPISNHLYFYWYRQILGQKVEFLVSFYNNEISEKSEIFDDQFSVERPDGSNFTLKIRSTKLEDSAMYFCASSRAGRSNEQFFGPGTRLTVL.

The V gene is TRBV4-1, the J gene TRBJ2-5; D perhaps matches TRBD1 (5 bases). The DNA end favors TRBJ2-7, so the J call may be wrong. The length of the CDR3 is 17 residues. Germline V gene sequence: CDR1 MGHRA, CDR2 YSYEKL. CDR3 amino acids: CASSQDGSGMGSYEQYF. CDR3 nucleotides: TGCGCCAGCAGCCAAGATGGCTCAGGGATGGGCTCCTACGAGCAGTACTTC.

The rearrangement links TRBV5-1 to TRBJ2-3; TRBD1 is a possible D gene (6 bases). The CDR3 runs to 15 residues. V shed 2 bases and J shed 3 bases, with 13 bases lying between them. Germline assignment: CDR1 SGHRS and CDR2 YFSETQ. The CDR3 is CASSFLGAGTDTQYF. The CDR3 DNA follows: TGCGCCAGCAGCTTTTTGGGGGCGGGTACAGATACGCAGTATTTT.

The chain combines TRBV7-6 with TRBJ2-6; D unclear. V was cut by 4 bases and J by 0 bases, with 16 bases left in between. Per the germline V gene, CDR1 is SGHVS and CDR2 is FNYEAQ. The CDR3 length is 18 residues. The CDR3 loop is CASSYAAPLSSGANVLTF. CDR3 sequence (DNA): TGTGCCAGCAGCTATGCGGCGCCCCTATCCTCTGGGGCCAACGTCCTGACTTTC.

In its sample, this clone was seen once. The chain uses TRBV2 and TRBJ2-4, with 16 nucleotides matching TRBD2. The CDR3 is 16 residues long. The junction had 4 bases not matched to a gene; V was cut back by 6 bases and J by 5 bases. The germline gives CDR1 SNHLY, CDR2 FYNNEI. The CDR3 nucleotides read TGTGCCAGCAGGGGACTAGCGGGGGGGCGGGAAAACATTCAGTACTTC. Protein: CASRGLAGGRENIQYF.

This rearrangement joins TRBV4-1 to TRBJ2-7; possibly TRBD2 for D (6 bases). Germline values: CDR1 MGHRA, CDR2 YSYEKL. The CDR3 length is 15 residues. The V gene lost 3 bases and the J gene lost 5 bases, with 17 bases spanning the gap. CDR3 sequence reads: CASSHNTGTLNEQYF. CDR3 in DNA: TGCGCCAGCAGCCATAATACCGGGACTCTCAACGAGCAGTACTTC.

The chain links TRBV10-2 to TRBJ2-2; 12 nucleotides agree with TRBD1. In germline, CDR1 is WSHSY, CDR2 SAAADI. The V segment lost 3 bases and the J segment 8 bases; nucleotides outside the gene matches: 4. This CDR3 spans 15 amino acids. As DNA, the CDR3 is TGCGCCAGCAGTGAAGGGACAGGGGGCTGGGGGGAGCTGTTTTTT. Translation gives CASSEGTGGWGELFF.

V gene TRBV27 combines with J gene TRBJ2-1; 7 positions match TRBD2. The CDR3 covers 12 residues. After removal of 8 bases from V and 5 bases from J, the junction contained 3 bases not matched to a gene. Germline-derived CDR1 and CDR2 are MNHEY and SMNVEV (reference sequence). CDR3 sequence reads: CASLGGHNEQFF. In nucleotides, the CDR3 is TGTGCCAGCTTGGGAGGGCACAATGAGCAGTTCTTC.

This clone was recorded only once. Relative to the germline gene, one junction end is altered; a read error may explain this. This chain uses TRBV6-5 with TRBJ2-1; TRBD2 matches at 9 bases. From germline, CDR1 is MNHEY and CDR2 SVGAGI. There are 15 residues in the CDR3. The CDR3 DNA sequence: TGTGCCAGCAGCTACTCTGCGGGGGGGAAATTAGAGCAGTTCTTC. It translates to CASSYSAGGKLEQFF.

The V call is TRBV12-1, the J call TRBJ1-2; the D call in the table, TRBD1, was not verified against the DNA. TRBV12-1 represents a pseudogene. The CDR3 has 18 residues. Here the CDR3 reads CASSYSHKQGAANYGYTF. In DNA form, the CDR3 reads TGTGCCAGCAGCTATTCCCATAAACAGGGGGCCGCTAACTATGGCTACACCTTC.

The V call is TRBV27, the J call TRBJ1-5; TRBD1 is a possible D gene (5 bases). Germline-derived CDR1 and CDR2 are MNHEY and SMNVEV (reference sequence). Between the trimmed V and J ends, which lost 10 bases and 3 bases, there was a span of 19 bases. This CDR3 is built from 15 residues. The CDR3 here is CAKRGEEFPNQPQHF. The CDR3 coding sequence is TGTGCCAAGAGAGGGGAGGAGTTTCCCAATCAGCCCCAGCATTTT.

V usage is TRBV5-6 and J usage is TRBJ2-7, with 11 nucleotides matching TRBD1. This CDR3 region has 14 residues. Trimming took 4 bases from V and 6 from J; bases not matched to a gene: 6. Germline CDR1 reads SGHDT; CDR2 reads YYEEEE. Here the CDR3 DNA reads TGTGCCAGCAGCATGGACAGGGGGCAAGGCGAGCAGTACTTC. It is translated as CASSMDRGQGEQYF.

The J gene is TRBJ2-1, the V gene TRBV9; D unresolved. The V end lost 2 bases, the J end lost 13 bases, and 10 bases lay between the germline ends. The germline CDR1 and CDR2 sequences are SGDLS and YYNGEE. The CDR3 extends over 11 amino acids. The CDR3 sequence: CASSVGEAQFF. CDR3 in DNA: TGTGCCAGCAGCGTGGGTGAAGCTCAGTTCTTC.

The genes are TRBV6-5 and TRBJ1-1; tentative D call: TRBD1 (6 bases). The germline V and J ends were trimmed by 2 bases and 9 bases, with 16 bases remaining between them. Germline V lookup: CDR1 MNHEY, CDR2 SVGAGI. The CDR3 is made up of 14 amino acids. Here the CDR3 reads CASSYVVGQRKAFF. Written as DNA, the CDR3 is TGTGCCAGCAGTTACGTCGTCGGACAGCGAAAAGCTTTCTTT.

This chain joins TRBV6-4 and TRBJ2-7; 7 bases line up with TRBD1. The CDR3 extends over 16 amino acids. Germline lookup yields CDR1 MRHNA and CDR2 SNTAGT. J gave up 2 bases and V 6 bases, and 13 bases lay outside the gene matches. The DNA for the CDR3 is TGTGCCAGCAGATCAAGTGGGACAGCCAACGCCTACGAGCAGTACTTC. This sequence encodes CASRSSGTANAYEQYF.

The V gene is TRBV7-4, the J gene TRBJ1-2; D might be TRBD1 (6 bases). The CDR3 has 15 amino acids. With 4 bases removed from V and 0 bases from J, the gap between germline ends came to 12 bases. Germline values: CDR1 SGHVT, CDR2 SQSDAQ. The CDR3 is CASSSSQGANYGYTF. For the CDR3, the DNA is TGTGCCAGCAGCTCCTCACAGGGAGCTAACTATGGCTACACCTTC. Combining the CDR3 with reference TRBV7-4 and TRBJ1-2 gives the whole variable domain GAGVSQSPRYKVAKRGRDVALRCDSISGHVTLYWYRQTLGQGSEVLTYSQSDAQRDKSGRPSGRFSAERPERSVSTLKIQRTEQGDSAVYLCASSSSQGANYGYTFGSGTRLTVV.

V usage is TRBV10-2 and J usage is TRBJ1-1; D perhaps matches TRBD1 (5 bases). The V end was cut by 2 bases, the J end by 8 bases, with 15 bases between. The CDR3 covers 14 residues. The germline V gene encodes CDR1 WSHSY and CDR2 SAAADI. CDR3 in amino acids: CASSERGLEVEAFF. Written as DNA, the CDR3 is TGCGCCAGCAGTGAGAGGGGCCTTGAGGTGGAAGCTTTCTTT.

This sequence joins TRBV30 and TRBJ2-1, with D perhaps matching TRBD2 (5 bases). The ends were cut back, 4 bases at V and 8 bases at J, with 12 bases in the middle. The CDR3 covers 12 residues. Germline V gene data show CDR1 as GTSNPN and CDR2 as SVGIG (reference sequence). CDR3 loop: CAWIQLGHEQFF. CDR3 DNA sequence: TGTGCCTGGATCCAACTAGGGCATGAGCAGTTCTTC.

The V gene is TRBV19, the J gene TRBJ2-1, with 10 bases identical to TRBD2. Germline values: CDR1 LNHDA, CDR2 SQIVND (reference sequence). V was pared by 6 bases and J by 6 bases, with 8 bases of the junction left unmatched. The CDR3 covers 15 residues. The CDR3 here is CASRKIAGGFNEQFF. The CDR3 DNA reads TGTGCCAGTAGGAAGATAGCGGGGGGTTTCAATGAGCAGTTCTTC.

The V gene is TRBV5-4, the J gene TRBJ1-2; no firm D call. The V gene's germline CDR1 is SGHNT and CDR2 YYREEE (reference sequence). CDR3 length: 13 amino acids. Trimming removed 10 bases from V and 0 bases from J, with 13 bases in between. The CDR3 sequence is CALGEAPNYGYTF. The CDR3 DNA reads TGTGCCCTCGGGGAGGCACCTAACTATGGCTACACCTTC.